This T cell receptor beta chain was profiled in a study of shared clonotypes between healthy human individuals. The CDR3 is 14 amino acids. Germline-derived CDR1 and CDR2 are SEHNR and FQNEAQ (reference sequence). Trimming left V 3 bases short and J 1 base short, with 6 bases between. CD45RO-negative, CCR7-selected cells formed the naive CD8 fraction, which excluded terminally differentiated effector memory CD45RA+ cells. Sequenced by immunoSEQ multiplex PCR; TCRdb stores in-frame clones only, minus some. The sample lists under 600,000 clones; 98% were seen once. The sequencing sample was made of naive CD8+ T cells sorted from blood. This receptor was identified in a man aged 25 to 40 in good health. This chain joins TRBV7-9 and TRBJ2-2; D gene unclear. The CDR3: CASSFTENTGELFF. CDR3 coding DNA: TGTGCCAGCAGCTTCACAGAGAACACCGGGGAGCTGTTTTTT.